This T cell receptor (beta chain) came from a study of hypomethylating agent response in myelodysplastic syndrome (TCRdb year 2021). As for the study more broadly: The hypomethylating agent given was azacitidine in about 75% of the 11 patients and decitabine in 3 of 11 patients. The mutation found most frequently was TET2, which appeared in about 45% of the 11 patients. Roughly six patients had a response of complete response or hematologic improvement, and a few patients did not respond. Of the myelodysplastic syndrome patients in the cohort, nine or ten were male and 2 were female. Patients had a mean age of approximately 72 +/- 6.3 years, and a diploid cytogenetic profile was the most common. Response was defined as complete response or hematologic improvement, and patients who met neither criterion were classified as non-responders. The paper's findings and limits, for the study overall: After treatment with a hypomethylating agent, no significant changes in richness, rarefaction diversity or clonality were seen, whether all patients were considered together or each response group separately. Whether the shared GLIPH2 clusters possibly recognize novel MDS antigens was not confirmed and still needs to be tested experimentally. Only ten to twelve patients were analyzed, making the cohort small. Healthy control donors were not age-matched to MDS patients, which could have impacted the MDS versus healthy comparison. Novel clonotypes were found to emerge more often in responders, whereas more contracted clonotypes were observed in non-responders after treatment.

Library preparation used the immunoSEQ multiplex PCR assay. Survey resolution was used, with two replicates of approximately 200 ng each, totaling approximately 400 ng of DNA per sample. Rearranged TCRB sequences in genomic DNA were detected with the hsTCRB kit, which uses multiplex PCR primers directed at V and J genes. To amplify the CDR3 region, the first PCR ran for 25 to 40 cycles with the QIAGEN Multiplex PCR Kit. Sample barcodes and Illumina adapters were added to each replicate in a roughly 8-cycle second PCR. Quantification of the pooled libraries was done with a QuantStudio 6 and the KAPA library quantification kit. Roughly 14 pM of pooled libraries was sequenced on an Illumina MiSeq using 156-cycle single-end reads plus a 15-cycle index read. The original pipeline was this. Of 168,753 unique clonotypes, roughly 1.6% were flagged by VDJdb annotation as previously reported viral-epitope-specific clonotypes. Raw reads were processed by the immunoSEQ Data Assistant and immunoSEQ Analyzer into normalized, annotated TCRB repertoires. BioAnalyzer and version 0.6.5 of the immunarch R package were the tools used for clonotype analysis. Before richness was estimated, every repertoire was downsampled to the clone count of the smallest repertoire. Fisher's exact tests classified clonotypes as expanded, contracted or novel, with novel meaning zero frequency before treatment. Significantly changed CDR3 beta sequences were clustered with GLIPH2 at simulation_depth=1000 and kmer_min_depth=3, and CDR3s shorter than five residues were left out. The immuneACCESS repertoire file appears here via TCRdb, limited to in-frame rearrangements. These files lack a portion of the clones; in checked studies, under half of the deficit traces to unresolved V genes, and the cause of the others is not known. That table gives V, J and clone size, and the DNA gave D and trimming. Within this sample are about 5,100 clones, with 70% to 90% of them counted one time only. 16% of the sample rests with the top ten.

Bulk bone marrow was analyzed without sorting T-cell subsets. Bone marrow from approximately ten myelodysplastic syndrome patients, collected before and after hypomethylating agent therapy, underwent immunosequencing of the TCR beta CDR3 regions. To track the repertoire longitudinally, every patient provided one baseline bone marrow along with two to three bone marrows taken at different post-treatment timepoints. Genomic DNA was isolated from whole bone marrow, and DNA quality was assessed with TapeStation, NanoDrop OneC and PicoGreen assays. CDR3 length: 15 amino acids, cysteine to phenylalanine. Of all the DNA, just the CDR3 is kept, 45 bases in frame from base 1. CDR1 and CDR2, per the germline V gene, are MGHRA and YSYEKL. Germline trimming amounts to 1 base on V and 3 bases on J, with 3 as the count of junction bases outside the gene matches. Concerning this clone: The antigen this receptor binds is unknown. No much larger clonotype is one base removed from it; base qualities were not supplied.

The chain is encoded by TRBV4-1 joined to TRBJ2-5; the junction holds 9 bases that match TRBD2. Sample: bone marrow, taken before or after starting hypomethylating agent treatment for myelodysplastic syndrome (not recorded which). The sequence was obtained from a human donor with myelodysplastic syndrome. For the CDR3, the sequence is CASSQGGTSKETQYF. The bases are TGCGCCAGCAGCCAAGGAGGGACTAGCAAAGAGACCCAGTACTTC.